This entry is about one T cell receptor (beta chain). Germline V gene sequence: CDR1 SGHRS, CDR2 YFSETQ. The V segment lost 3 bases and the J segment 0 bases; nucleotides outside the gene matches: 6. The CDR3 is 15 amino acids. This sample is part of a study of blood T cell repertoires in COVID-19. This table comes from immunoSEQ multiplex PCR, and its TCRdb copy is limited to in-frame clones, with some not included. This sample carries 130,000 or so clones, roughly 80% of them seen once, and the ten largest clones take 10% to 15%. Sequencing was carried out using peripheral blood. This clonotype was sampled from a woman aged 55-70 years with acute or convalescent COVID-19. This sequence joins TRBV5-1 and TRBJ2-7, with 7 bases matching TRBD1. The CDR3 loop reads CASSSRDSLSYEQYF. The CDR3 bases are TGCGCCAGCAGCTCCCGGGACAGTCTCTCCTACGAGCAGTACTTC. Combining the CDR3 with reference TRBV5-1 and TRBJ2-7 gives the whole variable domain KAGVTQTPRYLIKTRGQQVTLSCSPISGHRSVSWYQQTPGQGLQFLFEYFSETQRNKGNFPGRFSGRQFSNSRSEMNVSTLELGDSALYLCASSSRDSLSYEQYFGPGTRLTVT.